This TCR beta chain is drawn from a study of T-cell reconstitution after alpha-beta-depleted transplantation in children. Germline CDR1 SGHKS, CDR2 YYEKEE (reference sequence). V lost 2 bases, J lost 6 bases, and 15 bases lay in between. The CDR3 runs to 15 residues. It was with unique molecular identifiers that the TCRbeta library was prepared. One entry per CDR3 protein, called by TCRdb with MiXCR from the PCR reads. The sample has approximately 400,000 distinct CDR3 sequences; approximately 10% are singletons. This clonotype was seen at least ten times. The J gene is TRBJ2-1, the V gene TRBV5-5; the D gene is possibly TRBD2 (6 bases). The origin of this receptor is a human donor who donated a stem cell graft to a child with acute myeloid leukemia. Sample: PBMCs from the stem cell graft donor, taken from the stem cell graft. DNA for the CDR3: TGTGCCAGCAGCTTCGGGGGACTTGGCATCAATGAGCAGTTCTTC. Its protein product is CASSFGGLGINEQFF.